Listed here are 28 T cell receptor beta chains from one sample, sequenced in a study of shared clonotypes between healthy human individuals. CD45RO-negative CD8 cells positively selected for CCR7 made up the naive population, which excluded terminally differentiated effector memory CD45RA+ cells. Clones were read by immunoSEQ multiplex PCR, and TCRdb kept only the in-frame ones, dropping some. The sample has 2 million to 2.5 million clones; about 95% are singletons. The sequenced sample consisted of naive CD8+ T cells sorted from blood. All receptors come from a man aged 18 to 29 in good health.

A word on this clone: At the DNA level, this CDR3 is encoded by other sequences in the same sample as well. The J gene is TRBJ2-1, the V gene TRBV9; 13 bases agree with TRBD2. Germline CDR1 and CDR2: SGDLS and YYNGEE. The CDR3 contains 15 residues. Losses at the gene ends were 3 bases for V and 5 bases for J; bases not matched to a gene: 2. CDR3 sequence: CASSGLAGGHNEQFF. The CDR3, as DNA: TGTGCCAGCAGCGGACTAGCGGGAGGCCACAATGAGCAGTTCTTC.

This chain's CDR3 is CASSPPTGENTGELFF. For the CDR3, the DNA is TGTGCCAGCAGCCCCCCGACAGGGGAGAACACCGGGGAGCTGTTTTTT. The V gene is TRBV7-6, the J gene TRBJ2-2; 8 bases align to TRBD1. This CDR3 has 16 amino acids. From germline, CDR1 is SGHVS and CDR2 FNYEAQ. V shed 5 bases, J shed 1 base, and the junction held 6 bases outside the gene matches.

The chain combines TRBV2 with TRBJ2-7; D unclear. V was cut by 7 bases and J by 4 bases, with 11 bases left in between. The CDR3 contains 12 residues. Germline CDR1 SNHLY, CDR2 FYNNEI. CDR3 sequence: CASNQESYEQYF. Written as DNA, the CDR3 is TGTGCCAGCAATCAGGAGAGTTACGAGCAGTACTTC.

The chain carries TRBV4-1 and TRBJ2-1; 8 bases line up with TRBD2. There are 17 residues in the CDR3. Germline V gene sequence: CDR1 MGHRA, CDR2 YSYEKL. Trimming took 1 base from V and 8 from J; bases not matched to a gene: 13. The CDR3 sequence: CASSQVIGAGVGDEQFF. As DNA, the CDR3 is TGCGCCAGCAGCCAAGTCATTGGAGCGGGGGTCGGCGATGAGCAGTTCTTC.

In regard to this clone: This CDR3 is also generated by other DNA sequences in the sample. The chain links TRBV4-3 to TRBJ2-5; D perhaps matches TRBD1 (6 bases). CDR1 is LGHNA, CDR2 YSLEER, per germline. V gave up 0 bases and J gave up 5 bases, with 13 bases separating them. CDR3 length: 15 amino acids. CDR3 bases: TGCGCCAGCAGCCAAGATTTCAGGGGCTGGGAGACCCAGTACTTC. Its translation is CASSQDFRGWETQYF.

The rearrangement joins TRBV27 to TRBJ2-1; 7 positions agree with TRBD1. After removal of 4 bases from V and 6 bases from J, the junction contained 9 bases not matched to a gene. CDR3 size: 15 residues. Germline lookup yields CDR1 MNHEY and CDR2 SMNVEV (reference sequence). The CDR3 protein is CASSSQDRTSNEQFF. As DNA, the CDR3 is TGTGCCAGCAGTTCCCAGGACAGGACCTCCAATGAGCAGTTCTTC.

The chain has TRBV7-6 and TRBJ1-5, with D maybe TRBD1 (5 bases). V lost 5 bases, J lost 3 bases, and 14 bases lay in between. In germline, CDR1 is SGHVS, CDR2 FNYEAQ. CDR3 size: 15 residues. The CDR3 loop reads CASSPIWGDNQPQHF. In DNA, the CDR3 is TGTGCCAGCAGCCCAATATGGGGGGACAATCAGCCCCAGCATTTT. The full variable domain, its missing parts supplied by reference TRBV7-6 and TRBJ1-5, is GAGVSQSPRYKVTKRGQDVALRCDPISGHVSLYWYRQALGQGPEFLTYFNYEAQQDKSGLPNDRFSAERPEGSISTLTIQRTEQRDSAMYRCASSPIWGDNQPQHFGDGTRLSIL.

The rearrangement links TRBV19 to TRBJ1-1, with 8 bases matching TRBD1. The J segment lost 1 base and the V segment lost 4 bases, leaving 5 bases of the junction unmatched. The CDR3 length is 15 residues. Germline V CDR1 and CDR2: LNHDA, SQIVND (reference sequence). In DNA form, the CDR3 reads TGTGCCAGTAGTACTAGTGGGACAGGGAACACTGAAGCTTTCTTT. Protein product: CASSTSGTGNTEAFF.

This rearrangement joins TRBV28 to TRBJ2-2; D is possibly TRBD2 (5 bases). The V gene lost 5 bases and the J gene lost 5 bases, with 9 bases spanning the gap. Germline loops: CDR1 MDHEN, CDR2 SYDVKM. CDR3 length: 13 residues. CDR3 region: CASSPPGTGELFF. CDR3 DNA: TGTGCCAGCAGTCCTCCGGGGACCGGGGAGCTGTTTTTT.

The rearrangement joins TRBV28 to TRBJ1-1; D is unclear. Trimming stripped 3 bases from V and 6 bases from J, with 5 bases between. CDR3 length: 11 amino acids. Per germline, CDR1 MDHEN and CDR2 SYDVKM. Here the CDR3 DNA reads TGTGCCAGCAGTTTCGGGCCTGAAGCTTTCTTT. Amino acids: CASSFGPEAFF.

The rearrangement links TRBV13 to TRBJ1-2, with D perhaps TRBD1 (6 bases). Trimming pared 5 bases from V and 7 bases from J, leaving 17 bases between. CDR1 is PRHDT, CDR2 FYEKMQ, per germline (reference sequence). CDR3 length: 14 amino acids. The CDR3 bases are TGTGCCAGCAGCCCAGCTGGGGGCGCGGGTGGCTACACCTTC. It encodes CASSPAGGAGGYTF.

The genes are TRBV28 and TRBJ2-3; D gene ambiguous. Germline values: CDR1 MDHEN, CDR2 SYDVKM. Trimming removed 4 bases at V and 0 bases at J, with 11 bases between. The CDR3 is 15 residues long. CDR3 amino acids: CASSSGQSSTDTQYF. The CDR3 region has the DNA TGTGCCAGCAGTTCTGGGCAGTCAAGCACAGATACGCAGTATTTT. Using reference TRBV28 and TRBJ2-3 for the parts outside the CDR3, the full variable domain is DVKVTQSSRYLVKRTGEKVFLECVQDMDHENMFWYRQDPGLGLRLIYFSYDVKMKEKGDIPEGYSVSREKKERFSLILESASTNQTSMYLCASSSGQSSTDTQYFGPGTRLTVL.

The rearrangement uses TRBV28 and TRBJ2-5; TRBD1 matches 7 bases. CDR1 and CDR2 from the germline V gene are MDHEN and SYDVKM. There are 16 residues in the CDR3. V dropped 4 bases and J dropped 1; count of bases not matched to a gene: 9. CDR3 residues: CASSSDRDSPQETQYF. The DNA for the CDR3 is TGTGCCAGCAGTTCCGACCGGGACAGTCCCCAAGAGACCCAGTACTTC.

The chain has TRBV7-6 and TRBJ1-2; no clear D. Germline CDR1 SGHVS, CDR2 FNYEAQ. Trimming stripped 0 bases from V and 8 bases from J, with 10 bases between. The CDR3 contains 13 residues. CDR3 bases: TGTGCCAGCAGCTTAGCAGTCGAACAGGGCTACACCTTC. Its protein is CASSLAVEQGYTF.

The chain uses TRBV6-1 and TRBJ2-7; 16 nucleotides match TRBD2. CDR1 is MNHNS and CDR2 is SASEGT in the germline V gene. The ends lost 4 bases at V and 1 base at J; junction bases unmatched: 4. The CDR3 loop spans 17 amino acids. The CDR3 reads CASSVPGLAGGSYEQYF. The CDR3 DNA is TGTGCCAGCAGTGTCCCGGGACTAGCGGGAGGGTCCTACGAGCAGTACTTC.

This sequence joins TRBV13 and TRBJ1-1, with TRBD1 matching over 7 bases. The germline gives CDR1 PRHDT, CDR2 FYEKMQ (reference sequence). The CDR3 runs to 16 residues. Trimming took 4 bases from V and 0 from J; bases not matched to a gene: 8. The chain's CDR3 is CASSSRTGVLNTEAFF. CDR3 in DNA: TGTGCCAGCAGCTCTAGGACAGGAGTCTTGAACACTGAAGCTTTCTTT.

The V call is TRBV13, the J call TRBJ2-1, with no clear D. CDR3 length: 17 residues. CDR1 and CDR2 from the germline V gene are PRHDT and FYEKMQ (reference sequence). V lost 0 bases and J lost 0, with 12 bases in between. The CDR3 bases are TGTGCCAGCAGCTTAGGGTATTCATCTCGCTCCTACAATGAGCAGTTCTTC. It codes for CASSLGYSSRSYNEQFF. The full variable domain, its missing parts supplied by reference TRBV13 and TRBJ2-1, is AAGVIQSPRHLIKEKRETATLKCYPIPRHDTVYWYQQGPGQDPQFLISFYEKMQSDKGSIPDRFSAQQFSDYHSELNMSSLELGDSALYFCASSLGYSSRSYNEQFFGPGTRLTVL.

This chain uses TRBV6-5 with TRBJ1-6; D uncertain. The CDR3 is 16 amino acids. V was trimmed by 1 base and J by 0 bases, leaving 7 bases between them. Germline CDR1 MNHEY, CDR2 SVGAGI. The CDR3, as DNA: TGTGCCAGCAGTTACTTCCCGGGCTCCTATAATTCACCCCTCCACTTT. It encodes CASSYFPGSYNSPLHF.

This chain uses TRBV5-6 with TRBJ2-7, with D uncertain. There are 13 residues in the CDR3. Germline V CDR1 and CDR2: SGHDT, YYEEEE. Trimming cost V 4 bases and J 2 bases, with 10 bases left between them. CDR3 in DNA: TGTGCCAGCAGCCTGGACGCCGCCTACGAGCAGTACTTC. It codes for CASSLDAAYEQYF.

V is TRBV4-3 and J is TRBJ2-3; TRBD2 matches at 7 bases. This CDR3 is built from 17 residues. Losses at the gene ends were 1 base for V and 2 bases for J; bases not matched to a gene: 9. The germline V gene encodes CDR1 LGHNA and CDR2 YSLEER. CDR3 nucleotide sequence: TGCGCCAGCAGCCAAGCTCCCAGACTAGCTGACACAGATACGCAGTATTTT. Translated, it gives CASSQAPRLADTDTQYF.

This chain uses TRBV5-1 with TRBJ2-7, with D uncertain. CDR1 SGHRS and CDR2 YFSETQ come from the germline V gene. V gave up 0 bases and J gave up 2 bases, with 9 bases separating them. CDR3 length: 14 residues. CDR3 residues: CASSLEGLPYEQYF. The CDR3 region has the DNA TGCGCCAGCAGCTTGGAAGGTTTACCCTACGAGCAGTACTTC.

Regarding this clone: Within the sample, other DNA sequences also encode this same CDR3. This rearrangement joins TRBV5-6 to TRBJ2-7, with a tentative D call TRBD2 (6 bases). The germline CDR1 and CDR2 sequences are SGHDT and YYEEEE. The CDR3 extends over 11 amino acids. Trimming took off 4 bases at V and 4 bases at J, with 6 bases between the two ends. CDR3 DNA: TGTGCCAGCAGCAGCGGGTACGAGCAGTACTTC. It specifies CASSSGYEQYF.

V gene TRBV27 combines with J gene TRBJ2-3; D possibly corresponds to TRBD1 (6 bases). V lost 2 bases and J lost 2, with 11 bases in between. This CDR3 comprises 15 residues. The germline gives CDR1 MNHEY, CDR2 SMNVEV (reference sequence). This CDR3 is CASSLGGLATDTQYF. In nucleotides, the CDR3 is TGTGCCAGCAGTTTAGGGGGCCTAGCCACAGATACGCAGTATTTT.

As regards this clone: This specimen includes other DNA sequences encoding the same CDR3. The chain combines TRBV7-9 with TRBJ2-7, with D unresolved. V was shortened by 4 bases and J by 4 bases, with 8 bases between the two germline ends. This CDR3 has 12 residues. The V gene's germline CDR1 is SEHNR and CDR2 FQNEAQ (reference sequence). CDR3 amino acids: CASSSGAYEQYF. As DNA, the CDR3 is TGTGCCAGCAGCTCCGGAGCGTACGAGCAGTACTTC.

This chain uses TRBV9 with TRBJ1-1, with 12 bases matching TRBD1. With 0 bases clipped from V and 10 bases from J, the junction kept 7 bases outside the gene matches. Germline V gene lookup returns CDR1 SGDLS and CDR2 YYNGEE. The CDR3 spans 15 residues. The CDR3 sequence is CASSVEGTGGWGAFF. CDR3 coding DNA: TGTGCCAGCAGCGTAGAGGGGACAGGGGGCTGGGGAGCTTTCTTT.

V and J are TRBV5-6 and TRBJ2-1, with a tentative D call TRBD1 (5 bases). The ends were cut back, 4 bases at V and 8 bases at J, with 16 bases in the middle. CDR1 and CDR2 from the germline V gene are SGHDT and YYEEEE. The CDR3 length is 14 residues. CDR3 DNA: TGTGCCAGCAGCCCTTGGGGCAGTCCCGATGAGCAGTTCTTC. As protein: CASSPWGSPDEQFF.

The V and J genes are TRBV4-3 and TRBJ1-4; D is unclear. Germline V gene data show CDR1 as LGHNA and CDR2 as YSLEER. This CDR3 is built from 17 residues. V was clipped by 0 bases and J by 0 bases, with 11 bases between them. CDR3 DNA sequence: TGCGCCAGCAGCCAAGATTTGGACTCCGCAACTAATGAAAAACTGTTTTTT. It encodes CASSQDLDSATNEKLFF.

About this clone: The sample contains more than one DNA sequence encoding this CDR3. V gene TRBV4-3 combines with J gene TRBJ2-7; 7 bases match TRBD2. Germline V gives CDR1 LGHNA, CDR2 YSLEER. The ends lost 3 bases at V and 3 bases at J; junction bases unmatched: 2. This CDR3 region has 13 residues. The CDR3 nucleotides read TGCGCCAGCAGCCAGGGACTACACTACGAGCAGTACTTC. It codes for CASSQGLHYEQYF.